One sample yielded the 32 T cell receptor beta chains listed below, sequenced in a study of blood T cell repertoires in COVID-19. Profiled with immunoSEQ multiplex PCR; TCRdb holds only in-frame clones, not every one. This sample has some 280,000 clones, with roughly 90% found just once. Sequenced: peripheral blood. The receptors derive from a woman aged 60-75 years with acute or convalescent COVID-19.

J is TRBJ2-7 and V is TRBV5-6; maybe TRBD1 (6 bases). CDR3 length: 16 residues. The germline V and J ends were trimmed by 4 bases and 0 bases, with 17 bases remaining between them. Germline CDR1 reads SGHDT; CDR2 reads YYEEEE. CDR3: CASSLPGTRSSYEQYF. The CDR3 nucleotides read TGTGCCAGCAGCCTGCCGGGGACACGGAGCTCCTACGAGCAGTACTTC.

The rearrangement joins TRBV5-5 to TRBJ1-6, with 8 nucleotides matching TRBD1. In germline, CDR1 is SGHKS, CDR2 YYEKEE (reference sequence). V lost 1 base to trimming and J lost 6 bases; unmatched junction nucleotides: 3. The CDR3 contains 15 residues. The CDR3 here is CASSLNGQGNSPLHF. The CDR3 DNA reads TGTGCCAGCAGCTTGAATGGACAGGGTAATTCACCCCTCCACTTT.

The chain employs TRBV2 and TRBJ1-1; D unresolved. This CDR3 spans 12 amino acids. V was pared by 6 bases and J by 6 bases, with 11 bases between. In germline, CDR1 is SNHLY, CDR2 FYNNEI. CDR3 nucleotide sequence: TGTGCCAGCAGCCCCTTGGGAGCTGAAGCTTTCTTT. This codes for CASSPLGAEAFF.

V and J are TRBV7-2 and TRBJ1-6; 11 bases align to TRBD1. Germline loops: CDR1 SGHTA, CDR2 FQGNSA. V dropped 2 bases and J dropped 9; count of bases not matched to a gene: 12. The CDR3 loop spans 18 amino acids. The CDR3 nucleotides read TGTGCCAGCAGCTTATCAGGGGGATCGGGACAGGGGGTTTCACCCCTCCACTTT. The encoded protein is CASSLSGGSGQGVSPLHF. Together with reference TRBV7-2 and TRBJ1-6, the CDR3 gives the full variable domain: GAGVSQSPSNKVTEKGKDVELRCDPISGHTALYWYRQSLGQGLEFLIYFQGNSAPDKSGLPSDRFSAERTGGSVSTLTIQRTQQEDSAVYLCASSLSGGSGQGVSPLHFGNGTRLTVT.

The chain employs TRBV19 and TRBJ2-7; D possibly corresponds to TRBD1 (6 bases). The CDR3 has 14 amino acids. The germline V gene encodes CDR1 LNHDA and CDR2 SQIVND (reference sequence). V lost 3 bases and J 1 base, leaving 10 bases between the germline ends. The CDR3 reads CASSIQGKSYEQYF. As DNA, the CDR3 is TGTGCCAGTAGTATCCAGGGGAAATCCTACGAGCAGTACTTC.

V and J are TRBV5-4 and TRBJ1-6; D ambiguous. Between the trimmed V and J ends, which lost 4 bases and 10 bases, there was a span of 15 bases. The germline gives CDR1 SGHNT, CDR2 YYREEE (reference sequence). The CDR3 is made up of 14 amino acids. As DNA, the CDR3 is TGTGCCAGCAGCCCGGAGGAGAGGCGATCACCCCTCCACTTT. It specifies CASSPEERRSPLHF.

V is TRBV27 and J is TRBJ1-2; 8 nucleotides agree with TRBD1. This CDR3 is built from 15 residues. V trimming: 5 bases; J trimming: 2 bases; junction bases outside the gene matches: 7. CDR1 is MNHEY, CDR2 SMNVEV, per germline (reference sequence). The CDR3: CASSPWTGLNYGYTF. The CDR3 DNA follows: TGTGCCAGCAGTCCGTGGACAGGGTTGAACTATGGCTACACCTTC.

The V and J genes are TRBV6-2 or TRBV6-3 and TRBJ1-1; 9 bases fit TRBD1. This CDR3 region has 16 residues. The germline V gene has CDR1 MNHEY and CDR2 SVGEGT. The V and J ends lost 5 bases and 5 bases, in that order; junction bases with no gene match: 12. The CDR3 nucleotides are TGTGCCAGCAGTCGGCTAGCGACAGGGGGTGGGACTGAAGCTTTCTTT. Translating gives CASSRLATGGGTEAFF.

The genes are TRBV6-6 and TRBJ1-2; possible D gene TRBD1, 5 bases. Looked up from germline, CDR1 is MNHNY and CDR2 is SVGAGI (reference sequence). There are 12 residues in the CDR3. V lost 7 bases and J 4 bases, leaving 10 bases between the germline ends. The CDR3 is CASTDSTYGYTF. CDR3 nucleotide sequence: TGTGCCAGCACCGACAGTACCTATGGCTACACCTTC.

The rearrangement joins TRBV2 to TRBJ1-6; 10 positions agree with TRBD1. Germline-derived CDR1 and CDR2 are SNHLY and FYNNEI. The CDR3 runs 16 residues. V shed 6 bases, J shed 7 bases, and the junction held 9 bases outside the gene matches. This chain's CDR3 is CASSPFQGQGNSPLHF. The DNA of the CDR3 is TGTGCCAGCAGCCCTTTTCAGGGACAGGGGAATTCACCCCTCCACTTT.

This clone was counted once. V is TRBV2 and J is TRBJ2-7; the match to TRBD1 covers 7 bases. Trimming removed 1 base from V and 2 bases from J; junction bases left unmatched: 5. CDR3 size: 15 residues. The V gene's germline CDR1 is SNHLY and CDR2 FYNNEI. CDR3 sequence: CASSEVRTGPYEQYF. The CDR3, as DNA: TGTGCCAGCAGTGAAGTCAGGACAGGACCCTACGAGCAGTACTTC.

This chain links TRBV24-1 with TRBJ1-2, with unresolved D. Trimming left V 5 bases short and J 7 bases short, with 13 bases between. The CDR3 runs to 13 residues. Germline V lookup: CDR1 KGHDR, CDR2 SFDVKD. DNA of the CDR3: TGTGCCACCAGTGTATCGGGATTTTTTGGCTACACCTTC. This gives the protein CATSVSGFFGYTF.

The rearrangement uses TRBV4-1 and TRBJ1-2, with 8 bases identical to TRBD1. This CDR3 comprises 12 residues. The germline CDR1 and CDR2 sequences are MGHRA and YSYEKL. J was trimmed by 12 bases and V by 0 bases; bases with no gene match: 3. CDR3 sequence: CASSQDGTGHTF. CDR3 DNA: TGCGCCAGCAGCCAAGATGGGACAGGTCACACCTTC.

For the CDR3, the DNA is TGCAGCGTTGAATGGGGCGGGGTCCAAGAGACCCAGTACTTC. Protein sequence: CSVEWGGVQETQYF. The rearrangement uses TRBV29-1 and TRBJ2-5; D perhaps matches TRBD2 (6 bases). The germline V gene has CDR1 SQVTM and CDR2 ANQGSEA. The CDR3 extends over 14 amino acids. The V gene lost 2 bases and the J gene lost 1 base, with 11 bases spanning the gap. Supplemented by reference TRBV29-1 and TRBJ2-5, the full variable domain reads SAVISQKPSRDICQRGTSLTIQCQVDSQVTMMFWYRQQPGQSLTLIATANQGSEATYESGFVIDKFPISRPNLTFSTLTVSNMSPEDSSIYLCSVEWGGVQETQYFGPGTRLLVL.

This clone was picked up a small number of times. V is TRBV18 and J is TRBJ1-4; D remains unclear. The CDR3 loop spans 14 amino acids. V was pared by 3 bases and J by 8 bases, with 13 bases between. Germline-derived CDR1 and CDR2 are KGHSH and LQKENI. The DNA for the CDR3 is TGTGCCAGCTCACCGCTCGCCTATCCGGAAAAACTGTTTTTT. This gives the protein CASSPLAYPEKLFF.

The V and J genes are TRBV6-6 and TRBJ1-3; D is ambiguous. This CDR3 comprises 18 residues. Germline CDR1 reads MNHNY; CDR2 reads SVGAGI (reference sequence). V lost 5 bases, J lost 0 bases, and 20 bases lay in between. The DNA of the CDR3 is TGTGCCAGCAGTCCCCTACTCCCGACTTTCAGCTCTGGAAACACCATATATTTT. Its protein is CASSPLLPTFSSGNTIYF.

V usage is TRBV4-2 and J usage is TRBJ1-5; D remains unclear. Trimming took off 1 base at V and 0 bases at J, with 7 bases between the two ends. Germline V gene sequence: CDR1 LGHNA, CDR2 YNFKEQ. The CDR3 has 15 residues. The CDR3 region is CASSQADNSNQPQHF. In DNA, the CDR3 is TGTGCCAGCAGCCAAGCAGACAATAGCAATCAGCCCCAGCATTTT.

The chain carries TRBV5-4 and TRBJ1-6, with 9 bases fitting TRBD1. The CDR3 is 20 residues long. The V segment lost 2 bases and the J segment 0 bases; nucleotides outside the gene matches: 12. Germline loops: CDR1 SGHNT, CDR2 YYREEE (reference sequence). The CDR3 spells CASSFGFGQGIPSYNSPLHF. The CDR3 coding sequence is TGTGCCAGCAGCTTTGGTTTTGGACAGGGGATTCCCTCCTATAATTCACCCCTCCACTTT.

V usage is TRBV2 and J usage is TRBJ1-2; 10 bases align to TRBD1. The CDR3 contains 14 residues. The V gene end was trimmed by 6 bases and the J gene end by 4 bases; junction bases not matched to a gene: 5. Germline V gene lookup returns CDR1 SNHLY and CDR2 FYNNEI. CDR3 sequence reads: CASSRQGAGYGYTF. In DNA form, the CDR3 reads TGTGCCAGCAGCCGACAGGGGGCGGGCTATGGCTACACCTTC.

The chain is built from TRBV19 and TRBJ2-7, with D possibly being TRBD1 (5 bases). Trimming removed 5 bases from V and 2 bases from J, with 16 bases in between. Germline V CDR1 and CDR2: LNHDA, SQIVND (reference sequence). This CDR3 is built from 15 residues. CDR3: CASSLYSGATYEQYF. The CDR3 DNA reads TGTGCCAGTAGTCTTTACAGTGGGGCCACCTACGAGCAGTACTTC.

The chain joins TRBV4-3 to TRBJ1-5, with D uncertain. Looked up from germline, CDR1 is LGHNA and CDR2 is YSLEER. The CDR3 totals 14 residues. V was cut by 1 base and J by 4 bases, with 8 bases left in between. The CDR3, as DNA: TGCGCCAGCAGCCAAGTACTGTGGAATCAGCCCCAGCATTTT. Translated, it gives CASSQVLWNQPQHF.

The genes are TRBV29-1 and TRBJ2-1; 7 positions agree with TRBD1. The CDR3 runs 14 residues. The ends lost 4 bases at V and 6 bases at J; junction bases unmatched: 9. The germline V gene has CDR1 SQVTM and CDR2 ANQGSEA. The CDR3 region is CSVARQGWGNEQFF. The CDR3 DNA reads as TGCAGCGTTGCTCGACAGGGTTGGGGCAATGAGCAGTTCTTC.

The chain is built from TRBV29-1 and TRBJ1-1, with D hard to call. CDR1 and CDR2 (germline): SQVTM, ANQGSEA. This CDR3 contains 14 residues. The V end lost 5 bases, the J end lost 1 base, and 14 bases lay between the germline ends. The CDR3 spells CSVWVTVGNTEAFF. The CDR3 DNA sequence: TGCAGCGTTTGGGTAACAGTGGGGAACACTGAAGCTTTCTTT.

The V and J genes are TRBV10-3 and TRBJ1-2; D might be TRBD1 (6 bases). V was clipped by 0 bases and J by 4 bases, with 9 bases between them. CDR1 ENHRY and CDR2 SYGVKD come from the germline V gene. This CDR3 is built from 14 residues. CDR3 sequence reads: CAISESSDSYGYTF. The CDR3 DNA reads TGTGCCATCAGTGAGTCTTCGGACAGCTATGGCTACACCTTC.

The chain recombines TRBV5-1 with TRBJ1-2, with a possible D match to TRBD1 (5 bases). Germline CDR1 and CDR2: SGHRS and YFSETQ. This CDR3 is built from 15 residues. V shed 0 bases and J shed 1 base, with 10 bases lying between them. CDR3 in DNA: TGCGCCAGCAGCTTGGCCGGGGGGTTTAACTATGGCTACACCTTC. Translated, it gives CASSLAGGFNYGYTF.

In nucleotides, the CDR3 is TGTGCCAGCAGCCAAGCGCAGGGGCCCGGGGAGCTGTTTTTT. As protein: CASSQAQGPGELFF. This chain connects TRBV3-1 (or the pseudogene TRBV3-2) to TRBJ2-2; a weak D match, TRBD1 (6 bases). V was shortened by 1 base and J by 6 bases, with 9 bases between the two germline ends. CDR3 size: 14 residues. CDR1 is LGHDT, CDR2 YNNKEL, per germline (reference sequence).

The chain combines TRBV5-4 with TRBJ2-7; maybe TRBD1 (6 bases). The CDR3 contains 16 residues. V lost 4 bases, J lost 7 bases, and 24 bases lay in between. Per the germline V gene, CDR1 is SGHNT and CDR2 is YYREEE (reference sequence). The CDR3 bases are TGTGCCAGCAGCGGACGAGGGGACACCGGGGCGTGGGAGCAGTACTTC. It specifies CASSGRGDTGAWEQYF.

The chain joins TRBV5-1 to TRBJ1-3, with TRBD1 matching over 8 bases. The CDR3 covers 19 residues. V shed 0 bases and J 0 bases; nucleotides not matched to a gene: 11. Germline-derived CDR1 and CDR2 are SGHRS and YFSETQ. In nucleotides, the CDR3 is TGCGCCAGCAGCTTGGTTGCGGGACAGGCGTTTTTCTCTGGAAACACCATATATTTT. This gives the protein CASSLVAGQAFFSGNTIYF.

This clone appeared once. This chain uses TRBV19 with TRBJ2-5; D might be TRBD2 (6 bases). Germline-derived CDR1 and CDR2 are LNHDA and SQIVND (reference sequence). V was shortened by 6 bases and J by 5 bases, with 13 bases between the two germline ends. This CDR3 comprises 13 residues. The CDR3 here is CASRKTRGETQYF. The DNA of the CDR3 is TGTGCCAGTAGGAAGACTAGAGGCGAGACCCAGTACTTC. Using reference TRBV19 and TRBJ2-5 for the parts outside the CDR3, the full variable domain is DGGITQSPKYLFRKEGQNVTLSCEQNLNHDAMYWYRQDPGQGLRLIYYSQIVNDFQKGDIAEGYSVSREKKESFPLTVTSAQKNPTAFYLCASRKTRGETQYFGPGTRLLVL.

The V and J genes are TRBV7-9 and TRBJ1-6; 8 nucleotides align to TRBD1. V was clipped by 4 bases and J by 0 bases; unmatched bases: 5. Germline CDR1 reads SEHNR; CDR2 reads FQNEAQ (reference sequence). There are 17 residues in the CDR3. CDR3 sequence (DNA): TGTGCCAGCAGCTCATGGACAGGGAGCTCCTATAATTCACCCCTCCACTTT. Protein product: CASSSWTGSSYNSPLHF.

This clone was detected only once. The rearrangement uses TRBV6-5 and TRBJ2-2, with D hard to call. Trimming removed 4 bases from V and 5 bases from J, with 14 bases in between. This CDR3 is built from 15 residues. Germline-derived CDR1 and CDR2 are MNHEY and SVGAGI. The CDR3 loop is CASSSSRAITGELFF. The CDR3 DNA is TGTGCCAGCAGTTCCTCCCGCGCAATAACCGGGGAGCTGTTTTTT.

The chain links TRBV18 to TRBJ1-6; no definite D call. The germline CDR1 and CDR2 sequences are KGHSH and LQKENI. V was cut by 0 bases and J by 7 bases, with 10 bases left in between. This CDR3 comprises 15 residues. The CDR3 DNA reads TGTGCCAGCTCACCACCGGGCCTACGGAATTCACCCCTCCACTTT. It translates to CASSPPGLRNSPLHF.